Presented here are 25 T cell receptor beta chains from one specimen sequenced in a study of shared clonotypes between healthy human individuals. TCRdb's copy holds only in-frame clones and misses some; the assay was immunoSEQ multiplex PCR. The table records millions of clones, roughly 93% of them present only once. The specimen sequenced was naive CD4+ T cells from PBMCs. The subset is: CD45RA+ positively selected. These receptors originate from a man between 18 and 35 years old in good health. Some clones in this sample may be carry-over from other donors' samples.

CDR3 coding DNA: TGTGCCAGCAGTTTCACAGGGGGCTGGGAGACCCAGTACTTC. It yields the protein CASSFTGGWETQYF. The chain employs TRBV28 and TRBJ2-5; 9 nucleotides align to TRBD1. The germline gives CDR1 MDHEN, CDR2 SYDVKM. Losses at the gene ends were 3 bases for V and 5 bases for J; bases not matched to a gene: 4. The CDR3 extends over 14 amino acids.

The rearrangement uses TRBV6-5 and TRBJ1-3, with D unclear. CDR1 and CDR2 from the germline V gene are MNHEY and SVGAGI. Trimming removed 2 bases at V and 8 bases at J, with 13 bases between. This CDR3 region has 14 residues. Here the CDR3 DNA reads TGTGCCAGCAGTTACGCGGTAGCGGAGGACACCATATATTTT. Encoded protein: CASSYAVAEDTIYF.

This chain connects TRBV10-2 to TRBJ2-7; TRBD1 matches 8 bases. Germline assignment: CDR1 WSHSY and CDR2 SAAADI. V lost 7 bases, J lost 3 bases, and 8 bases stayed unmatched. CDR3 length: 14 residues. The CDR3 is CASTRTGSDYEQYF. The CDR3, as DNA: TGCGCCAGCACCAGGACAGGGAGTGACTACGAGCAGTACTTC.

The rearrangement uses TRBV7-9 and TRBJ2-1; TRBD2 is a possible D gene (5 bases). Trimming cost V 5 bases and J 4 bases, with 12 bases left between them. CDR1 is SEHNR and CDR2 is FQNEAQ in the germline V gene (reference sequence). CDR3 size: 14 residues. The DNA for the CDR3 is TGTGCCAGCAGCGATTGGACTGAGTACAATGAGCAGTTCTTC. This codes for CASSDWTEYNEQFF.

The V and J genes are TRBV18 and TRBJ1-4; TRBD1 might be the D (5 bases). V lost 2 bases and J lost 4, with 14 bases in between. The CDR3 runs 16 residues. CDR1 is KGHSH and CDR2 is LQKENI in the germline V gene. This chain's CDR3 is CASSPTARQGNEKLFF. In DNA form, the CDR3 reads TGTGCCAGCTCACCAACGGCCAGGCAGGGTAATGAAAAACTGTTTTTT.

The gene calls are TRBV6-4 and TRBJ2-1; TRBD1 agrees at 9 bases. The CDR3 sequence is 15 residues long. The germline V gene has CDR1 MRHNA and CDR2 SNTAGT. V lost 6 bases, J lost 8 bases, and 11 bases stayed unmatched. CDR3 residues: CASRPGTGIVDEQFF. Here the CDR3 DNA reads TGTGCCAGCAGGCCCGGGACAGGGATTGTGGATGAGCAGTTCTTC.

About this clone: Different DNA sequences within this sample yield the same CDR3. V and J are TRBV7-3 and TRBJ2-2; 7 bases fit TRBD1. This CDR3 has 13 amino acids. The germline V gene has CDR1 SGHTA and CDR2 FQGTGA. V was clipped by 9 bases and J by 0 bases; unmatched bases: 1. This CDR3 reads CASQGANTGELFF. The CDR3 region has the DNA TGTGCCAGTCAGGGGGCGAACACCGGGGAGCTGTTTTTT.

The CDR3 bases are TGTGCCAGCAGCTTAGAGGTGCAGTACTTC. Residues: CASSLEVQYF. This chain joins TRBV11-2 and TRBJ2-5; D is undetermined. This CDR3 is built from 10 residues. CDR1 SGHAT and CDR2 FQNNGV come from the germline V gene. With 0 bases removed from V and 11 bases from J, the gap between germline ends came to 4 bases.

This clone has a handful of counts. The CDR3 here is CASSPARGNTGELFF. CDR3 coding DNA: TGTGCCAGCAGCCCAGCGAGAGGGAACACCGGGGAGCTGTTTTTT. The V gene is TRBV7-9, the J gene TRBJ2-2; D uncertain. Trimming pared 5 bases from V and 1 base from J, leaving 11 bases between. This CDR3 is 15 amino acids long. The germline CDR1 and CDR2 sequences are SEHNR and FQNEAQ (reference sequence).

This chain uses TRBV28 with TRBJ2-3; TRBD2 matches at 8 bases. Germline V gene data show CDR1 as MDHEN and CDR2 as SYDVKM. V shed 6 bases, J shed 6 bases, and the junction held 17 bases outside the gene matches. This CDR3 is 17 amino acids long. Here the CDR3 reads CASSSPLGREVTDTQYF. The CDR3 region has the DNA TGTGCCAGCAGCTCTCCCCTTGGGCGGGAGGTGACGGATACGCAGTATTTT.

V is TRBV5-1 and J is TRBJ2-1, with unresolved D. The V gene's germline CDR1 is SGHRS and CDR2 YFSETQ. The CDR3 contains 15 residues. The V end was cut by 4 bases, the J end by 5 bases, with 16 bases between. The CDR3 region is CASSPAVAEDNEQFF. The CDR3 DNA is TGCGCCAGCAGCCCGGCGGTAGCAGAGGACAATGAGCAGTTCTTC.

This rearrangement joins TRBV7-9 to TRBJ2-1, with 15 bases that match TRBD2. The CDR3 length is 19 residues. Trimming took 3 bases from V and 9 from J; bases not matched to a gene: 15. CDR1 is SEHNR, CDR2 FQNEAQ, per germline (reference sequence). The CDR3 loop is CASSFRTSGRARLVGEQFF. The CDR3, as DNA: TGTGCCAGCAGCTTCAGGACTAGCGGGAGGGCCCGTCTGGTCGGTGAGCAGTTCTTC.

The chain uses TRBV6-1 and TRBJ2-7; 10 nucleotides line up with TRBD1. CDR1 and CDR2 from the germline V gene are MNHNS and SASEGT. The CDR3 runs 18 residues. Germline trimming cut 2 bases from V and 3 bases from J; bases unmatched to any gene: 13. The chain's CDR3 is CASSEFWDRGRFRYEQYF. CDR3 nucleotide sequence: TGTGCCAGCAGTGAATTTTGGGACAGGGGCAGGTTTCGCTACGAGCAGTACTTC.

The chain carries TRBV7-2 and TRBJ1-1; possible D gene TRBD1, 5 bases. Trimming left V 1 base short and J 5 bases short, with 14 bases between. This CDR3 comprises 15 residues. The germline CDR1 and CDR2 sequences are SGHTA and FQGNSA. The CDR3, as DNA: TGTGCCAGCAGCTTAGGTCCAGGGAGGAAGACTGAAGCTTTCTTT. The encoded protein is CASSLGPGRKTEAFF.

The chain links TRBV19 to TRBJ1-1; D is possibly TRBD1 (5 bases). The CDR3 is 14 residues long. V lost 5 bases, J lost 0 bases, and 10 bases lay in between. The germline CDR1 and CDR2 sequences are LNHDA and SQIVND (reference sequence). This CDR3 is CASSHGGMNTEAFF. Here the CDR3 DNA reads TGTGCCAGTAGTCACGGGGGAATGAACACTGAAGCTTTCTTT.

Concerning this clone itself: Other DNA sequences in this specimen translate into the identical CDR3. The gene calls are TRBV7-3 and TRBJ2-7; 11 bases align to TRBD2. This CDR3 has 15 amino acids. The V and J ends lost 2 bases and 2 bases, in that order; junction bases with no gene match: 2. CDR1 and CDR2 from the germline V gene are SGHTA and FQGTGA. The CDR3 here is CASSLGTSGPYEQYF. The CDR3 nucleotides read TGTGCCAGCAGCTTAGGGACTAGCGGTCCCTACGAGCAGTACTTC.

This clone was seen a handful of times. The chain has TRBV6-1 and TRBJ1-1, with unresolved D. The CDR3 loop spans 12 amino acids. Trimming took off 3 bases at V and 11 bases at J, with 13 bases between the two ends. The germline V gene encodes CDR1 MNHNS and CDR2 SASEGT. This chain's CDR3 is CASSERIGLAFF. The CDR3 DNA reads TGTGCCAGCAGTGAGCGCATCGGGCTTGCTTTCTTT.

The gene calls are TRBV4-1 and TRBJ2-5; D unclear. This CDR3 has 15 amino acids. V lost 0 bases, J lost 3 bases, and 11 bases lay in between. Per the germline V gene, CDR1 is MGHRA and CDR2 is YSYEKL. This chain's CDR3 is CASSQDQAVKETQYF. CDR3 bases: TGCGCCAGCAGCCAAGATCAGGCAGTCAAAGAGACCCAGTACTTC.

This chain links TRBV25-1 with TRBJ1-4, with D perhaps TRBD1 (6 bases). The CDR3 has 14 residues. The germline V and J ends were trimmed by 4 bases and 8 bases, with 14 bases remaining between them. Germline values: CDR1 MGHDK, CDR2 SYGVNS. CDR3 residues: CASSVGQGREKLFF. The CDR3 nucleotides are TGTGCCAGCAGTGTTGGGCAGGGGCGGGAAAAACTGTTTTTT. Using reference TRBV25-1 and TRBJ1-4 for the parts outside the CDR3, the full variable domain is EADIYQTPRYLVIGTGKKITLECSQTMGHDKMYWYQQDPGMELHLIHYSYGVNSTEKGDLSSESTVSRIRTEHFPLTLESARPSHTSQYLCASSVGQGREKLFFGSGTQLSVL.

This clone was detected only once. The chain joins TRBV6-1 to TRBJ2-7; no firm D call. Per the germline V gene, CDR1 is MNHNS and CDR2 is SASEGT. Trimming removed 6 bases at V and 3 bases at J, with 9 bases between. The CDR3 length is 12 residues. DNA for the CDR3: TGTGCCAGCAGACCTTCAAACTACGAGCAGTACTTC. Its translation is CASRPSNYEQYF.

The chain carries TRBV9 and TRBJ2-3; 7 bases match TRBD1. V dropped 3 bases and J dropped 2; count of bases not matched to a gene: 6. The germline CDR1 and CDR2 sequences are SGDLS and YYNGEE. The CDR3 sequence is 15 residues long. The CDR3 region has the DNA TGTGCCAGCAGCGACCGGACAGGCCCCACAGATACGCAGTATTTT. This gives the protein CASSDRTGPTDTQYF.

This chain joins TRBV6-5 and TRBJ2-7; D is tentatively TRBD1 or TRBD2 (7 bases each). The CDR3 contains 14 residues. The germline gives CDR1 MNHEY, CDR2 SVGAGI. V lost 0 bases to trimming and J lost 9 bases, with 15 bases between them. The CDR3: CASSYSIQGEGQYF. DNA for the CDR3: TGTGCCAGCAGTTACTCCATCCAGGGGGAGGGGCAGTACTTC.

Regarding this clone: The sample contains more than one DNA sequence encoding this CDR3. This rearrangement joins TRBV28 to TRBJ2-3; D not resolved. Germline loops: CDR1 MDHEN, CDR2 SYDVKM. V lost 5 bases to trimming and J lost 3 bases, with 3 bases between them. The CDR3 is made up of 11 amino acids. CDR3 sequence (DNA): TGTGCCAGCAGTACGACAGATACGCAGTATTTT. This codes for CASSTTDTQYF.

A single count supports this clone. Other DNA sequences of this sample code for an identical CDR3. V and J are TRBV5-1 and TRBJ2-3, with a weak D call TRBD1 (6 bases). Trimming shortened V by 4 bases and J by 0 bases, and 12 bases separated the two germline ends. Germline CDR1 SGHRS, CDR2 YFSETQ. The CDR3 extends over 15 amino acids. The CDR3 DNA sequence: TGCGCCAGCAGCCGACAGGCACCTAGCACAGATACGCAGTATTTT. This translates into CASSRQAPSTDTQYF.

The rearrangement joins TRBV6-1 to TRBJ1-5; 7 bases line up with TRBD1. The ends lost 5 bases at V and 4 bases at J; junction bases unmatched: 8. The length of the CDR3 is 15 residues. Germline lookup yields CDR1 MNHNS and CDR2 SASEGT. The CDR3: CASSQGDTGNQPQHF. The CDR3 coding sequence is TGTGCCAGCAGTCAGGGGGACACGGGGAATCAGCCCCAGCATTTT.